This is a list of T cell receptor beta chains from one sample in a study of PD-1 blockade in classical Hodgkin lymphoma. TCRdb's copy holds only in-frame clones and misses some; the assay was immunoSEQ multiplex PCR. The sample carries roughly 40,000 clones, around four fifths recorded once. Sequencing was performed on peripheral blood mononuclear cells (PBMCs), taken before the fourth cycle of nivolumab. The receptors were gathered from a human donor with classical Hodgkin lymphoma. The CDR3 runs from the conserved cysteine through the conserved F or W. D genes are given only for firm matches. Clone size is not always given. Where it is, it says once, few, many or a class for expanded clones.

>14|NA|TRBV9|NA|TRBJ2-5
CASTRAEGGETQYF
TGTGCCAGCACCCGTGCGGAGGGCGGCGAGACCCAGTACTTC
>13|NA|TRBV5-4|once|TRBJ2-2
CASSYGDTGELFF
TGTGCCAGCAGCTACGGAGACACCGGGGAGCTGTTTTTT
>13|NA|TRBV25-1|NA|TRBJ2-1
CASATGAYNEQFF
TGTGCCAGCGCTACAGGAGCCTACAATGAGCAGTTCTTC
>16|NA|TRBV18|NA|TRBJ2-4
CASSPNANRRENIQYF
TGTGCCAGCTCACCGAATGCGAACAGGCGAGAAAACATTCAGTACTTC
>16|NA|TRBV2|NA|TRBJ2-1
CASSAPSASSYNEQFF
TGTGCCAGCAGTGCTCCGTCGGCTAGCTCCTACAATGAGCAGTTCTTC
>13|NA|TRBV13|NA|TRBJ2-5
CASSEGGQETQYF
TGTGCCAGCAGCGAGGGGGGGCAAGAGACCCAGTACTTC
>15|NA|TRBV27|many|TRBJ2-2
CASSLGSANTGELFF
TGTGCCAGCAGTTTAGGCTCAGCGAACACCGGGGAGCTGTTTTTT
>18|TRBD2|TRBV9|NA|TRBJ2-2
CASSVQRGGPGHTGELFF
TGTGCCAGCAGCGTACAGCGGGGGGGCCCGGGACACACCGGGGAGCTGTTTTTT
>16|TRBD1|TRBV7-9|NA|TRBJ2-7
CASSLDPGQGTYEQYF
TGTGCCAGCAGCTTAGATCCGGGACAGGGGACTTACGAGCAGTACTTC
>14|NA|TRBV18|NA|TRBJ2-5
CASSPRGAQETQYF
TGTGCCAGCTCACCGAGAGGGGCCCAAGAGACCCAGTACTTC
>16|TRBD2|TRBV7-3|NA|TRBJ2-3
CASSGLAGRRTDTQYF
TGTGCCAGCAGCGGACTAGCGGGGAGACGCACAGATACGCAGTATTTT
>15|NA|TRBV30|NA|TRBJ2-2
CAWSEGPLNTGELFF
TGTGCCTGGAGTGAGGGACCTCTGAACACCGGGGAGCTGTTTTTT
>15|NA|TRBV2|few|TRBJ2-1
CASITGTTSYNEQFF
TGTGCCAGCATAACAGGGACTACCTCCTACAATGAGCAGTTCTTC
>14|TRBD2|TRBV7-8|NA|TRBJ2-5
CASRSRGGGETQYF
TGTGCCAGCAGATCGCGGGGGGGCGGGGAGACCCAGTACTTC
>12|NA|TRBV28|NA|TRBJ2-4
CASGEDENIQYF
TGTGCCTCTGGGGAAGATGAAAACATTCAGTACTTC
>16|NA|TRBV7-2|NA|TRBJ2-7
CASSLGGGQISYEQYF
TGTGCCAGCAGCTTAGGCGGTGGACAGATCTCCTACGAGCAGTACTTC
>15|NA|TRBV5-6|NA|TRBJ1-2
CASSLGQGNPYGYTF
TGTGCCAGCAGCTTGGGGCAGGGCAACCCATATGGCTACACCTTC
>14|NA|TRBV19|NA|TRBJ1-3
CASSNRFSGNTIYF
TGTGCCAGTAGTAACAGATTCTCTGGAAACACCATATATTTT
>13|TRBD1|TRBV6-6|NA|TRBJ1-1
CASSAGQAIEAFF
TGTGCCAGCAGTGCGGGACAGGCCATCGAAGCTTTCTTT
>13|TRBD1|TRBV11-3|NA|TRBJ2-3
CASGPTGKDTQYF
TGTGCCAGCGGCCCGACAGGGAAAGATACGCAGTATTTT
>14|NA|TRBV9|many|TRBJ2-5
CASSPTGNGETQYF
TGTGCCAGCAGCCCGACAGGCAACGGGGAGACCCAGTACTTC
>14|TRBD1|TRBV7-6|once|TRBJ1-1
CASSWGQGNTEAFF
TGTGCCAGCAGCTGGGGACAGGGGAACACTGAAGCTTTCTTT
>12|NA|TRBV5-6|NA|TRBJ1-5
CASSLGQAPQHF
TGTGCCAGCAGCTTGGGACAGGCGCCCCAGCATTTT
>15|NA|TRBV19|NA|TRBJ1-1
CASSITSDLNTEAFF
TGTGCCAGTAGTATAACTTCGGACTTGAACACTGAAGCTTTCTTT
>19|TRBD2|TRBV7-9|few|TRBJ2-1
CASSPRTSGGAVLDNEQFF
TGTGCCAGCAGCCCAAGGACTAGCGGGGGGGCCGTTTTGGACAATGAGCAGTTCTTC
>13|NA|TRBV4-2|NA|TRBJ2-2
CASSLSGDGELFF
TGTGCCAGCAGCCTCTCGGGTGACGGGGAGCTGTTTTTT
>13|NA|TRBV7-9|NA|TRBJ1-5
CASSTTGNQPQHF
TGTGCCAGCTCAACCACAGGCAATCAGCCCCAGCATTTT
>15|NA|TRBV18|NA|TRBJ1-4
CASSSNSLPGEKLFF
TGTGCCAGCTCATCGAACTCCCTCCCAGGTGAAAAACTGTTTTTT
>14|TRBD1|TRBV6-4|NA|TRBJ1-1
CASSYRGANTEAFF
TGTGCCAGCAGCTACAGGGGAGCAAACACTGAAGCTTTCTTT
>16|NA|TRBV6-6|NA|TRBJ1-4
CASSLAPRATNEKLFF
TGTGCCAGCAGTCTAGCCCCCAGGGCGACTAATGAAAAACTGTTTTTT
>16|TRBD1|TRBV9|NA|TRBJ2-5
CASSLTDRVGKKTQYF
TGTGCCAGCAGCCTGACCGACAGGGTAGGGAAAAAGACCCAGTACTTC
>12|NA|TRBV7-8|NA|TRBJ1-2
CASSLSGTGYTF
TGTGCCAGCAGCTTATCGGGGACCGGCTACACCTTC
>14|TRBD2|TRBV27|NA|TRBJ2-7
CASSPDGGAYEQYF
TGTGCCAGCAGTCCCGATGGGGGGGCCTACGAGCAGTACTTC
>14|NA|TRBV6-1|NA|TRBJ2-4
CASSRGGAENIQYF
TGTGCCAGCAGCCGTGGGGGGGCGGAAAACATTCAGTACTTC
>14|TRBD1|TRBV15|NA|TRBJ1-1
CATSRGLGQAKAFF
TGTGCCACCAGCAGAGGATTAGGACAGGCCAAAGCTTTCTTT
>12|NA|TRBV29-1|once|TRBJ1-2
CSVDSLFYGYTF
TGCAGCGTTGACAGTCTTTTCTATGGCTACACCTTC
>14|TRBD2|TRBV10-3|NA|TRBJ2-3
CAIGQRGFTDTQYF
TGTGCCATAGGCCAGCGGGGGTTCACAGATACGCAGTATTTT
>16|NA|TRBV4-3|NA|TRBJ1-1
CASSQKREYMNTEAFF
TGCGCCAGCAGCCAGAAGAGGGAGTACATGAACACTGAAGCTTTCTTT
>13|TRBD1|TRBV6-5|few|TRBJ2-5
CASNRGTEETQYF
TGTGCCAGCAATCGAGGGACAGAAGAGACCCAGTACTTC
>15|NA|TRBV19|NA|TRBJ2-1
CASSISGRGGNEQFF
TGTGCCAGTAGTATATCAGGGAGAGGTGGCAATGAGCAGTTCTTC
>16|TRBD1|TRBV27|NA|TRBJ2-2
CASSKGTGGAGGELFF
TGTGCCAGCAGCAAAGGGACAGGGGGCGCCGGCGGGGAGCTGTTTTTT
>15|TRBD2|TRBV7-2|few|TRBJ2-1
CASSFVAGGPNEQFF
TGTGCCAGCAGCTTTGTAGCGGGGGGGCCAAATGAGCAGTTCTTC
>14|TRBD1|TRBV18|once|TRBJ2-5
CASSGDSRGETQYF
TGTGCCAGCTCAGGGGACAGCCGAGGAGAGACCCAGTACTTC
>15|TRBD2|TRBV4-2|NA|TRBJ2-3
CASSQGTRSSDTQYF
TGTGCCAGCAGCCAAGGGACTAGATCGTCAGATACGCAGTATTTT
>13|TRBD1|TRBV10-3|once|TRBJ2-7
CAIMGQGAYEQYF
TGTGCCATCATGGGACAGGGGGCCTACGAGCAGTACTTC
>13|NA|TRBV10-3|NA|TRBJ1-5
CAISESEGQPQHF
TGTGCCATCAGTGAGTCTGAGGGCCAGCCCCAGCATTTT
>14|TRBD1|TRBV6-6|NA|TRBJ1-1
CASSARTGETEAFF
TGTGCCAGCAGTGCTAGGACAGGGGAAACTGAAGCTTTCTTT
>14|NA|TRBV18|NA|TRBJ1-6
CASSVGEINSPLHF
TGTGCCAGCTCAGTGGGGGAGATTAATTCACCCCTCCACTTT
>13|TRBD1|TRBV6-5|NA|TRBJ2-5
CASRTGAEETQYF
TGTGCCAGCAGGACAGGGGCGGAAGAGACCCAGTACTTC
>18|NA|TRBV7-3|NA|TRBJ2-6
CASSYPGPRGPGANVLTF
TGTGCCAGCAGCTACCCCGGCCCTCGGGGCCCTGGGGCCAACGTCCTGACTTTC
>15|NA|TRBV5-6|NA|TRBJ2-7
CASSLLLRGGYEQYF
TGTGCCAGCAGCTTGCTGTTGCGCGGTGGATACGAGCAGTACTTC